The clone carrying this T cell receptor (beta chain) was recorded a few times. Its antigen is undetermined. The study ran its PCR with 60 Vbeta and 13 Jbeta primers. The repertoire was sequenced with immunoSEQ multiplex PCR; TCRdb's copy has only in-frame clones and lacks some. The data show about 120,000 clones, with approximately 80% seen just once and roughly 5.8% held by the top ten. This sample stems from a study of cytomegalovirus exposure and HLA in healthy donors. Regarding the study as a whole: The classifier reportedly diagnosed cytomegalovirus status with high specificity and sensitivity. V- and J-gene trimming in TCR beta was tied to a missense DCLRE1C variant by an analysis performed later. Later analysis identified several of the most significant clusters that appeared linked to common viral pathogens.

The CDR3 contains 16 residues. In germline, CDR1 is SGHDT, CDR2 YYEEEE. V was shortened by 1 base and J by 0 bases, with 8 bases between the two germline ends. The chain carries TRBV5-6 and TRBJ2-6; D call uncertain. Sequencing was done on a sample of PBMCs. The clonotype comes from a man in his late teens or twenties in good health and CMV-seropositive. The CDR3 loop is CASSLSPGSGANVLTF. For the CDR3, the DNA is TGTGCCAGCAGCTTGAGTCCGGGCTCTGGGGCCAACGTCCTGACTTTC.